Each of the 9 T cell receptor beta chains below was sequenced from the same sample in a study of T cells in narcolepsy. Sequenced by immunoSEQ multiplex PCR; TCRdb stores in-frame clones only, minus some. This table has over 25,000 clones, about nine tenths appearing once. Sequencing was done on a sample of CD45RA- memory CD4+ T cells from PBMCs. The receptors shown here come from a human donor with narcolepsy.

The chain links TRBV2 to TRBJ2-7, with D perhaps matching TRBD2 (5 bases). The CDR3 contains 13 residues. CDR1 is SNHLY, CDR2 FYNNEI, per germline. V gave up 5 bases and J gave up 0 bases, with 8 bases separating them. In DNA form, the CDR3 reads TGTGCCAGCAGTAGAGGGAGCTCCTACGAGCAGTACTTC. Its translation: CASSRGSSYEQYF.

The chain couples TRBV27 to TRBJ2-1, with 9 positions matching TRBD2. This CDR3 is 14 amino acids long. Trimming removed 5 bases from V and 10 bases from J; junction bases left unmatched: 9. CDR1 and CDR2 from the germline V gene are MNHEY and SMNVEV (reference sequence). CDR3 loop: CASSRLADPPEQFF. CDR3 nucleotides: TGTGCCAGCAGTCGACTAGCGGACCCCCCCGAGCAGTTCTTC.

The J gene is TRBJ2-1, the V gene TRBV20-1; perhaps TRBD1 as D (5 bases). The germline V gene has CDR1 DFQATT and CDR2 SNEGSKA (reference sequence). This CDR3 contains 11 residues. The ends were cut back, 5 bases at V and 13 bases at J, with 15 bases in the middle. CDR3 region: CSALPDSNQFF. CDR3 DNA sequence: TGCAGTGCTTTACCCGACAGCAATCAGTTCTTC.

V is TRBV28 and J is TRBJ2-4; D ambiguous. Germline lookup yields CDR1 MDHEN and CDR2 SYDVKM. This CDR3 is built from 13 residues. V was clipped by 3 bases and J by 6 bases, with 9 bases between them. The CDR3 protein is CASSFQTSNIQYF. DNA of the CDR3: TGTGCCAGCAGTTTCCAGACGTCAAACATTCAGTACTTC.

The CDR3 DNA is TGTGCCAGCAGTTTAAAACATGGGTATGGCTACACCTTC. This translates into CASSLKHGYGYTF. The chain recombines TRBV6-5 with TRBJ1-2; no clear D gene. V gave up 4 bases and J gave up 5 bases, with 11 bases separating them. Germline V gene lookup returns CDR1 MNHEY and CDR2 SVGAGI. The CDR3 covers 13 residues.

The CDR3 bases are TGTGCCTGGAGTGCCCTTTGGACCGACGGGGGGAATGAAAAACTGTTTTTT. The encoded protein is CAWSALWTDGGNEKLFF. The chain is built from TRBV30 and TRBJ1-4; D possibly corresponds to TRBD1 (5 bases). The V gene's germline CDR1 is GTSNPN and CDR2 SVGIG (reference sequence). Trimming pared 1 base from V and 5 bases from J, leaving 20 bases between. This CDR3 is 17 amino acids long.

V usage is TRBV6-5 and J usage is TRBJ2-7; D may be TRBD2 (5 bases). The CDR3 consists of 14 residues. V dropped 2 bases and J dropped 2 bases, with 10 bases sitting between them. Germline CDR1 MNHEY, CDR2 SVGAGI. CDR3 sequence (DNA): TGTGCCAGCAGTTACCGGACGGAGGCCTACGAGCAGTACTTC. This gives the protein CASSYRTEAYEQYF.

The chain recombines TRBV4-2 with TRBJ2-7, with D perhaps matching TRBD2 (5 bases). The CDR3 is 13 residues long. Trimming removed 0 bases from V and 4 bases from J, with 7 bases in between. Germline V gene lookup returns CDR1 LGHNA and CDR2 YNFKEQ. CDR3 DNA: TGTGCCAGCAGCCAAGATCTAGCTTACGAGCAGTACTTC. It encodes CASSQDLAYEQYF.

This clone was seen more than once but under ten times. The gene calls are TRBV7-2 and TRBJ2-7, with 7 positions matching TRBD2. This CDR3 is 14 amino acids long. Losses at the gene ends were 5 bases for V and 4 bases for J; bases not matched to a gene: 8. The germline V gene has CDR1 SGHTA and CDR2 FQGNSA. The CDR3 sequence is CASSPSSGSYEQYF. DNA for the CDR3: TGTGCCAGCAGCCCGTCTAGCGGTAGTTACGAGCAGTACTTC.